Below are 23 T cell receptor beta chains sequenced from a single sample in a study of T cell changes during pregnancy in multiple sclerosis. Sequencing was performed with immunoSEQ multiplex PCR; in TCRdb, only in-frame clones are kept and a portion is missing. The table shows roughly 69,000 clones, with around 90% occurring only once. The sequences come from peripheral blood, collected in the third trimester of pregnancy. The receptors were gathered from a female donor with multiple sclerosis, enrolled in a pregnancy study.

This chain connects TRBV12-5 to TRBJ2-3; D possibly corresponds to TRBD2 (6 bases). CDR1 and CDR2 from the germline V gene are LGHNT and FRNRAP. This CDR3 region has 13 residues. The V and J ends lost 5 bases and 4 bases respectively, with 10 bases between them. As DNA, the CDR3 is TGTGCTAGTGGTGGGGGGACCCCAGATACGCAGTATTTT. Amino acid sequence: CASGGGTPDTQYF.

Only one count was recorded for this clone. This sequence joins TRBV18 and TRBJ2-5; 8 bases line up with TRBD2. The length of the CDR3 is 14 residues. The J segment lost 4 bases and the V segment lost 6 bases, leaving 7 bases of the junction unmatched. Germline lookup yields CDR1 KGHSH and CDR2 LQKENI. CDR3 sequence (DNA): TGTGCCAGCTCCCGGGAGGGGCCCGGAGAGACCCAGTACTTC. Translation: CASSREGPGETQYF.

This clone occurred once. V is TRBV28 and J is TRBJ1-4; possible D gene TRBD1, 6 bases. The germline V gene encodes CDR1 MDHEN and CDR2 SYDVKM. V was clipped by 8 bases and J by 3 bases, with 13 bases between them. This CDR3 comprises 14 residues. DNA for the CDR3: TGTGCCAGCGGGGAGACAGGTGCTAATGAAAAACTGTTTTTT. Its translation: CASGETGANEKLFF.

The CDR3 loop is CASTRTGGSHGYTF. CDR3 bases: TGCGCCAGCACCAGGACAGGGGGCTCTCATGGCTACACCTTC. The rearrangement joins TRBV10-2 to TRBJ1-2, with 11 bases that match TRBD1. CDR1 is WSHSY, CDR2 SAAADI, per germline. The CDR3 is 14 amino acids. The V segment lost 7 bases and the J segment 6 bases; nucleotides outside the gene matches: 7.

In DNA, the CDR3 is TGTGCCAGCAGCTTAAGCCTAGCGACCGGGGAGCTGTTTTTT. Translation gives CASSLSLATGELFF. The chain recombines TRBV7-2 with TRBJ2-2; maybe TRBD2 (6 bases). CDR3 size: 14 residues. V was trimmed by 2 bases and J by 5 bases, leaving 9 bases between them. The germline V gene has CDR1 SGHTA and CDR2 FQGNSA.

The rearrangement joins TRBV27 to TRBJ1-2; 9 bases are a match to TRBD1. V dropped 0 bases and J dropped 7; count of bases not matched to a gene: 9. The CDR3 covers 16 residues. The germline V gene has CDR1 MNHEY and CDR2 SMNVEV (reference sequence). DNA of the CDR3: TGTGCCAGCAGTTTATCGGGTCAACAGGGGGCGCGTGGCTACACCTTC. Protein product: CASSLSGQQGARGYTF.

For the CDR3, the DNA is TGTGCCAGCAGCTTAGTGGGGGCTCAGCCCCAGCATTTT. Protein product: CASSLVGAQPQHF. V gene TRBV7-2 combines with J gene TRBJ1-5, with D possibly matching TRBD1 (6 bases). CDR1 and CDR2 (germline): SGHTA, FQGNSA. The CDR3 is 13 amino acids. The ends were cut back, 1 base at V and 6 bases at J, with 7 bases in the middle.

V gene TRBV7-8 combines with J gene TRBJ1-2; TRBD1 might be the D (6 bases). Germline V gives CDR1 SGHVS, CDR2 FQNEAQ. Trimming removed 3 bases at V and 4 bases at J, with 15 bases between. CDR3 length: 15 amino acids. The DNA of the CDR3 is TGTGCCAGCAGCTTTAACAGGGTGCGACCCTATGGCTACACCTTC. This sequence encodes CASSFNRVRPYGYTF.

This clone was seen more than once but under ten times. Here the CDR3 DNA reads TGTGCCAGCAACTTTACAGGGGCAGTATCTTTCTTT. Residues: CASNFTGAVSFF. This chain uses TRBV27 with TRBJ1-1; 7 bases map to TRBD1. The CDR3 is 12 amino acids. Trimming at V came to 7 bases and at J to 12 bases, leaving 11 bases not matched to a gene. Germline-derived CDR1 and CDR2 are MNHEY and SMNVEV (reference sequence).

Here the CDR3 DNA reads TGTGCCAGCAGCTTCCTGCGGCAAAACCAAGAGACCCAGTACTTC. It translates to CASSFLRQNQETQYF. The rearrangement joins TRBV7-2 to TRBJ2-5; D gene uncertain. V was trimmed by 3 bases and J by 0 bases, leaving 11 bases between them. Germline CDR1 SGHTA, CDR2 FQGNSA. There are 15 residues in the CDR3.

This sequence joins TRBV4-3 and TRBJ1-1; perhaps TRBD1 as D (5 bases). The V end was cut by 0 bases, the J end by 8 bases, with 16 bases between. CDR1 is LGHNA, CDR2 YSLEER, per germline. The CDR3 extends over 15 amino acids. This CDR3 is CASSQDPLGGGEAFF. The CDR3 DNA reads TGCGCCAGCAGCCAAGATCCCCTTGGGGGAGGAGAAGCTTTCTTT.

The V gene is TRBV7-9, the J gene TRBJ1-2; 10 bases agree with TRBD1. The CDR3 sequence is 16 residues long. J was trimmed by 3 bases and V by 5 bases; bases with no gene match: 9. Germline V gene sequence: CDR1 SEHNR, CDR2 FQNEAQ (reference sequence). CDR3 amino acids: CASSTHPGTGDYGYTF. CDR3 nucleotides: TGTGCCAGCAGCACCCACCCCGGGACAGGGGACTATGGCTACACCTTC.

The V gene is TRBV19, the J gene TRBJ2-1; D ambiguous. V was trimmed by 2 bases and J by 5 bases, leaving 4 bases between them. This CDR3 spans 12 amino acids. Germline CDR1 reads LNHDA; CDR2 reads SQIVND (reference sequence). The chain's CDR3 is CASSIPNNEQFF. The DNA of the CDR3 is TGTGCCAGTAGTATACCTAACAATGAGCAGTTCTTC. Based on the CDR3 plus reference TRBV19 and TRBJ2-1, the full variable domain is DGGITQSPKYLFRKEGQNVTLSCEQNLNHDAMYWYRQDPGQGLRLIYYSQIVNDFQKGDIAEGYSVSREKKESFPLTVTSAQKNPTAFYLCASSIPNNEQFFGPGTRLTVL.

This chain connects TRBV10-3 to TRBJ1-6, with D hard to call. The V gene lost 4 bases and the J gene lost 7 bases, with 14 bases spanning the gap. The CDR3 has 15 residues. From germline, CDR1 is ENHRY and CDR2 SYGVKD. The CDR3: CAISVEVTGNSPLHF. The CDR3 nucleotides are TGTGCCATCAGTGTGGAAGTGACTGGGAATTCACCCCTCCACTTT.

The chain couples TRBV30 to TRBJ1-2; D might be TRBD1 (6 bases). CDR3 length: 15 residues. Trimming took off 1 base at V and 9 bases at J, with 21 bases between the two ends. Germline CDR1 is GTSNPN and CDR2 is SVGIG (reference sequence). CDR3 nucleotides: TGTGCCTGGAGTGATTTGGACAGCAGGCCGGCCAGCTACACCTTC. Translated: CAWSDLDSRPASYTF.

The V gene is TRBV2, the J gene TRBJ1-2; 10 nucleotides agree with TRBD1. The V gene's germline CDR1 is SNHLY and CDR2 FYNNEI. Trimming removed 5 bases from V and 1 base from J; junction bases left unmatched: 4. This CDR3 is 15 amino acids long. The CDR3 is CASSKGQGHNYGYTF. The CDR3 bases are TGTGCCAGCAGTAAGGGACAGGGGCATAACTATGGCTACACCTTC.

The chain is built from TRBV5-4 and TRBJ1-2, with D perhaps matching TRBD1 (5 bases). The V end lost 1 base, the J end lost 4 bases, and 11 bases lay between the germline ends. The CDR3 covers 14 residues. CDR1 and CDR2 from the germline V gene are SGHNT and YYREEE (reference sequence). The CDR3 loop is CASSLRQGFYGYTF. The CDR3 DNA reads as TGTGCCAGCAGCTTGAGGCAGGGTTTCTATGGCTACACCTTC.

In nucleotides, the CDR3 is TGTGCCACCAGCAGAGATGGGAGGGGCGAGCAGTACTTC. This codes for CATSRDGRGEQYF. The J gene is TRBJ2-7, the V gene TRBV15, with TRBD2 matching 7 bases. This CDR3 comprises 13 residues. Germline-derived CDR1 and CDR2 are LNHNV and YYDKDF (reference sequence). V was clipped by 0 bases and J by 6 bases; unmatched bases: 2.

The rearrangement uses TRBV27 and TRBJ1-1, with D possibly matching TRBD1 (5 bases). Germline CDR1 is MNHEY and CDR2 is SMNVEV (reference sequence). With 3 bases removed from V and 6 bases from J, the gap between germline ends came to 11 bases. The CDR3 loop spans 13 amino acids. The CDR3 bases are TGTGCCAGCAGTTTCAGGGTCAGCGCTGAAGCTTTCTTT. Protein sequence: CASSFRVSAEAFF.

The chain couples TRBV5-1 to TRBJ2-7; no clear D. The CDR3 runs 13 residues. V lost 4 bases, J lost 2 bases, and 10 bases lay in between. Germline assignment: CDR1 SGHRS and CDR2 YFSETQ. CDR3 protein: CASSRTFTYEQYF. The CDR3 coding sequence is TGCGCCAGCAGCCGCACATTTACCTACGAGCAGTACTTC.

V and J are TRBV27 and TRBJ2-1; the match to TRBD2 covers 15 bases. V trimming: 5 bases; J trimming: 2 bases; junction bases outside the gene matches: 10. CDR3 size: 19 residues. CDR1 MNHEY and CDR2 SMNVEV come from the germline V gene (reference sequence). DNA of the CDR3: TGTGCCAGCAGTCTCCGAGGACTAGCGGGGGGGCTGACCTACAATGAGCAGTTCTTC. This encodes CASSLRGLAGGLTYNEQFF.

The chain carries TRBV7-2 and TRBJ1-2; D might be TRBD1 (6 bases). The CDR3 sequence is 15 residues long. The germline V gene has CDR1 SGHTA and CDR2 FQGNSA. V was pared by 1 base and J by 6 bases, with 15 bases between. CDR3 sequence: CASSLEYRAYNGYTF. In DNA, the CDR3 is TGTGCCAGCAGCTTAGAATACAGGGCGTACAATGGCTACACCTTC.

CDR3 amino acids: CASSLGHLYEQYF. The CDR3 region has the DNA TGTGCCAGCAGCTTAGGACACCTCTACGAGCAGTACTTC. This chain links TRBV7-6 with TRBJ2-7; D is undetermined. Deletions cut 1 base from V and 3 bases from J, with 7 bases between. CDR3 size: 13 residues. In germline, CDR1 is SGHVS, CDR2 FNYEAQ.